This TCR beta chain was captured by sequencing in a study of radiation and T cells in renal cell carcinoma. The time point denotes: blood 4 weeks post-SBRT, at nephrectomy. Treatment noted: 15 Gy SBRT to primary tumor, nephrectomy 4 weeks later. Nephrectomy followed 15 Gy stereotactic body radiation by 4 weeks. General study findings and limits: From baseline, blood top tumor clonotypes peaked at 2 weeks post-radiation.

To note about this clone: The antigen is undetermined.

The table came from immunoSEQ multiplex PCR; TCRdb's copy has only in-frame clones and leaves some out. This table has around 77,000 clones, less than 90% appearing once. CDR1 and CDR2 from the germline V gene are MNHNY and SVGAGI (reference sequence). The V segment lost 6 bases and the J segment 3 bases; nucleotides outside the gene matches: 7. The CDR3 loop spans 15 amino acids. Sequencing used blood, obtained from a patient whose treatment included radiotherapy and nephrectomy. V gene TRBV6-6 combines with J gene TRBJ1-5; TRBD1 matches at 8 bases. The TCR was taken from a woman in her fifties or sixties with renal cell carcinoma. DNA of the CDR3: TGTGCCAGCAGACCGGTGGACAGGGCCAATCAGCCCCAGCATTTT. Translation: CASRPVDRANQPQHF.